These 7 T cell receptor beta chains came from one sample sequenced in a study of T cell clones after liver transplantation. Clones were sequenced by immunoSEQ multiplex PCR, and TCRdb holds only the in-frame ones, with some missing. Altogether 75,000 to 95,000 clones are present, approximately 87% being singletons, with the ten largest covering roughly 3%. The source material was CD4+ T cells from blood, sampled at the 22-month timepoint. The receptors stem from a human patient who received a liver transplant. Some T cells may be graft donor cells.

This chain joins TRBV7-9 and TRBJ1-5; D is undetermined. The V gene lost 1 base and the J gene lost 8 bases, with 15 bases spanning the gap. Germline V gives CDR1 SEHNR, CDR2 FQNEAQ (reference sequence). This CDR3 region has 15 residues. The chain's CDR3 is CASSLEDVVKKPQHF. Here the CDR3 DNA reads TGTGCCAGCAGCTTAGAGGATGTGGTCAAGAAGCCCCAGCATTTT.

V and J are TRBV28 and TRBJ2-4, with 7 bases identical to TRBD1. The CDR3 has 15 amino acids. Germline trimming cut 6 bases from V and 3 bases from J; bases unmatched to any gene: 8. CDR1 is MDHEN, CDR2 SYDVKM, per germline. The CDR3 region is CASRSTGVDKNIQYF. In DNA, the CDR3 is TGTGCCAGCAGGTCTACAGGGGTAGACAAAAACATTCAGTACTTC.

The rearrangement joins TRBV7-2 to TRBJ1-5; the D gene is possibly TRBD1 (6 bases). The CDR3 is 15 residues long. Trimming took off 0 bases at V and 3 bases at J, with 9 bases between the two ends. In germline, CDR1 is SGHTA, CDR2 FQGNSA. The CDR3 region is CASSLARGPNQPQHF. The DNA for the CDR3 is TGTGCCAGCAGCTTAGCACGGGGGCCCAATCAGCCCCAGCATTTT.

The gene calls are TRBV4-3 and TRBJ2-5; D ambiguous. Germline CDR1 is LGHNA and CDR2 is YSLEER. Trimming stripped 0 bases from V and 5 bases from J, with 7 bases between. The CDR3 is 13 amino acids. The CDR3 loop reads CASSQDRGETQYF. In DNA form, the CDR3 reads TGCGCCAGCAGCCAAGACCGTGGGGAGACCCAGTACTTC.

The chain joins TRBV4-1 to TRBJ2-1; 8 nucleotides align to TRBD2. The CDR3 has 17 residues. CDR1 and CDR2 from the germline V gene are MGHRA and YSYEKL. V dropped 0 bases and J dropped 9; count of bases not matched to a gene: 13. CDR3 sequence reads: CASSQDRSGSSTREQFF. In DNA form, the CDR3 reads TGCGCCAGCAGCCAAGATCGGAGCGGGAGTTCGACGCGTGAGCAGTTCTTC.

V and J are TRBV7-6 and TRBJ2-1, with TRBD2 matching over 8 bases. This CDR3 contains 16 residues. Germline V gene sequence: CDR1 SGHVS, CDR2 FNYEAQ. After removal of 5 bases from V and 5 bases from J, the junction contained 11 bases not matched to a gene. This chain's CDR3 is CASSGPGGGTNNEQFF. CDR3 nucleotides: TGTGCCAGCAGCGGCCCGGGCGGGGGGACCAACAATGAGCAGTTCTTC.

The sample holds a few counts of this clone. The genes are TRBV4-1 and TRBJ2-3, with D uncertain. V was cut by 0 bases and J by 9 bases, with 10 bases left in between. The germline V gene encodes CDR1 MGHRA and CDR2 YSYEKL. The CDR3 runs 13 residues. CDR3 protein: CASSQDQSETQYF. The CDR3, as DNA: TGCGCCAGCAGCCAAGATCAATCGGAGACGCAGTATTTT.